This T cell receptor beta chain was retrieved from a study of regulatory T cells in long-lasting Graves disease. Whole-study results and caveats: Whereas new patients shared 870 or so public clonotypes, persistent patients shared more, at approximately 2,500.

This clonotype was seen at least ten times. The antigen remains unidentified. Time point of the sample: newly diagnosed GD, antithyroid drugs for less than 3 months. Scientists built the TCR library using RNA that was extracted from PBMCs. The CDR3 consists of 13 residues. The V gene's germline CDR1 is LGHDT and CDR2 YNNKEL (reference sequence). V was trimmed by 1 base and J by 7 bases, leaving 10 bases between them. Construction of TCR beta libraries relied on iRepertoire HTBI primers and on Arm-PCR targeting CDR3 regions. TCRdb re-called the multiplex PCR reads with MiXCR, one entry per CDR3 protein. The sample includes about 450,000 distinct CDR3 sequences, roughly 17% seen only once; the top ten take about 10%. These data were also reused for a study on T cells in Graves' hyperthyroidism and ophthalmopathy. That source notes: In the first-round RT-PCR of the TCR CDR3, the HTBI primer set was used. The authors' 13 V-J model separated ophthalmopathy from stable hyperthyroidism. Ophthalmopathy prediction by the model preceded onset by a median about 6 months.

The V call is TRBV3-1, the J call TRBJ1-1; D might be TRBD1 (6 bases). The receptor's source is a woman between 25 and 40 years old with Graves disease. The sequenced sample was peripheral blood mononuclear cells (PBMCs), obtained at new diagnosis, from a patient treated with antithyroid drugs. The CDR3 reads CASSQGPGDEAFF. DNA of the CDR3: TGTGCCAGCAGCCAAGGACCAGGGGATGAAGCTTTCTTT.